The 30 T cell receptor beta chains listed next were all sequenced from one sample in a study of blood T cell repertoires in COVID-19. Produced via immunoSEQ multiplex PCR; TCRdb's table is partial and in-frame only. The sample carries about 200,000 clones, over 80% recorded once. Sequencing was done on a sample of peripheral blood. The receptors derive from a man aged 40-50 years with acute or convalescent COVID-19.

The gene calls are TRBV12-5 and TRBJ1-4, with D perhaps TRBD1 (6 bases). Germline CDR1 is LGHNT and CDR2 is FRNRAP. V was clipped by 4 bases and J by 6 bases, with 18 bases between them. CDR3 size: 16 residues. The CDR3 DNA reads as TGTGCTAGTGGTTCTCCACCGGGGGGCTCGCATGAAAAACTGTTTTTT. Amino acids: CASGSPPGGSHEKLFF.

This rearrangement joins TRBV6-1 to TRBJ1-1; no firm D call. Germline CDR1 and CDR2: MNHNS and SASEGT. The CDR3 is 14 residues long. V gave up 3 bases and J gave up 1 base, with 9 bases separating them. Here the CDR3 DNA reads TGTGCCAGCAGTGACAGCCTAGAGAACACTGAAGCTTTCTTT. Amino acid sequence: CASSDSLENTEAFF.

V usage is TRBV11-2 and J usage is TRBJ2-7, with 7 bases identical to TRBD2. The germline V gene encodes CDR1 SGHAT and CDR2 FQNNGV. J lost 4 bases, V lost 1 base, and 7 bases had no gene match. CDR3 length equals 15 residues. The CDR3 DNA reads TGTGCCAGCAGCTTAGGCGCTGCGGGAGTATACGAGCAGTACTTC. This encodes CASSLGAAGVYEQYF.

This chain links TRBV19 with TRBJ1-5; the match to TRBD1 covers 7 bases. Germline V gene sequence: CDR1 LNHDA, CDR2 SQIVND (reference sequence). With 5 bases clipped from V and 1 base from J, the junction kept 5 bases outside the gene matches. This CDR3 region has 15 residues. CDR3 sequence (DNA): TGTGCCAGTAGTTCTGACAGGGCGAGCAATCAGCCCCAGCATTTT. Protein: CASSSDRASNQPQHF.

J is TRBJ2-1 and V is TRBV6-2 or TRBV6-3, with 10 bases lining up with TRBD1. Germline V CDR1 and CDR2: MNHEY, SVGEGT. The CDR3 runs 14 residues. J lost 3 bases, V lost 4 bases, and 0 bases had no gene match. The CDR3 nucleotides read TGTGCCAGCAGTTGGACAGGGGGCTACAATGAGCAGTTCTTC. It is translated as CASSWTGGYNEQFF.

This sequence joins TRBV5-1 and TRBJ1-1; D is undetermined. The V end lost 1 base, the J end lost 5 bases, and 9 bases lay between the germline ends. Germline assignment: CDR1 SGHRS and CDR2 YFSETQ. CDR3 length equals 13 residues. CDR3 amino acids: CASSLQGRTEAFF. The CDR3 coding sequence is TGCGCCAGCAGCTTGCAAGGCAGGACTGAAGCTTTCTTT.

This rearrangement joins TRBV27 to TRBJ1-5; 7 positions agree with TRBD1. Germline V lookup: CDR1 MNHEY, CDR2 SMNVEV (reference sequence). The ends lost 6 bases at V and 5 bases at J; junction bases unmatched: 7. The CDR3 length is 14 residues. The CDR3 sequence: CASRLTGLDQPQHF. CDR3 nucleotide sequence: TGTGCCAGCAGACTGACAGGGTTGGATCAGCCCCAGCATTTT.

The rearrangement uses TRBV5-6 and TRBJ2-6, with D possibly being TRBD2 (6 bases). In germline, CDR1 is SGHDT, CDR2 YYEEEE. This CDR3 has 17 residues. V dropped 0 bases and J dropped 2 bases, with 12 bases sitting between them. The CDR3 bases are TGTGCCAGCAGCTTGGCGGGAGTAGTAACTGGGGCCAACGTCCTGACTTTC. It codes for CASSLAGVVTGANVLTF.

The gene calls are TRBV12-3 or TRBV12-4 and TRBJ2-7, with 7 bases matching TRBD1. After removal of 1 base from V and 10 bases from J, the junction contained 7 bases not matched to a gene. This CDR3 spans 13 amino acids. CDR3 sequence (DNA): TGTGCCAGCAGTTTAGGGACAGGAGGAGGTCAGTACTTC. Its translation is CASSLGTGGGQYF.

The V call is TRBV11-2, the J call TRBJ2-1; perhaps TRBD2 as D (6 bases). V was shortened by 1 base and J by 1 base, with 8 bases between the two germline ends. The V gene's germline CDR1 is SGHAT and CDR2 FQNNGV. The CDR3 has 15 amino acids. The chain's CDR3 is CASSLAGASYNEQFF. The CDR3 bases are TGTGCCAGCAGCTTAGCGGGAGCGTCCTACAATGAGCAGTTCTTC.

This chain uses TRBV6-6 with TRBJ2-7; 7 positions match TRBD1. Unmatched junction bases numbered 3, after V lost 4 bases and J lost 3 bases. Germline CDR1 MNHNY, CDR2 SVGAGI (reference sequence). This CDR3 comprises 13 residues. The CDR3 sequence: CASSWGQSYEQYF. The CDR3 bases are TGTGCCAGCAGTTGGGGACAGAGCTACGAGCAGTACTTC.

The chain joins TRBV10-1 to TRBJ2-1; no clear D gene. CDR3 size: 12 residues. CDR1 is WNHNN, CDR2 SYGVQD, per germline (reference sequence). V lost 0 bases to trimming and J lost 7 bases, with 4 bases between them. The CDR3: CASSESRNEQFF. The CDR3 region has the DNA TGCGCCAGCAGTGAGTCGAGAAATGAGCAGTTCTTC.

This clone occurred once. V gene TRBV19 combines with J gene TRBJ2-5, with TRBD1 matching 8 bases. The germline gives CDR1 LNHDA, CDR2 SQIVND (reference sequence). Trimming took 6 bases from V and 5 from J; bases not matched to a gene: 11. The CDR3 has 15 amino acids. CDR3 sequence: CASRSGQEDRETQYF. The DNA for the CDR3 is TGTGCCAGTAGATCGGGACAGGAGGACCGGGAGACCCAGTACTTC.

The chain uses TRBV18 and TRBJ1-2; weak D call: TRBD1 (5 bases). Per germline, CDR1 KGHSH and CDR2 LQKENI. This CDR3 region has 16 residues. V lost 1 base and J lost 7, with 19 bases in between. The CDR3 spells CASSPQGVGTSVGYTF. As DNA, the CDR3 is TGTGCCAGCTCACCACAAGGGGTGGGAACCTCCGTTGGCTACACCTTC.

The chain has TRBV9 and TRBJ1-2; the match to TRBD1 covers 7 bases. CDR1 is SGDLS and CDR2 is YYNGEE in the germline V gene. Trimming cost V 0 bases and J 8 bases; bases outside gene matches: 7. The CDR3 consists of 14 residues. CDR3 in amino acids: CASSVGVTGRGYTF. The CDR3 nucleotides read TGTGCCAGCAGCGTAGGTGTGACAGGGAGAGGCTACACCTTC.

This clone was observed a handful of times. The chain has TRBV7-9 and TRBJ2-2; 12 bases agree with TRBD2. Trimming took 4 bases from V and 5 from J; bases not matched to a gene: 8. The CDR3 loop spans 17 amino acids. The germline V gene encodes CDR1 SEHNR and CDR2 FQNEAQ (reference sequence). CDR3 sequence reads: CASSSAGLAGRTGELFF. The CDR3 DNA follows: TGTGCCAGCAGCTCCGCTGGACTAGCGGGAAGAACCGGGGAGCTGTTTTTT.

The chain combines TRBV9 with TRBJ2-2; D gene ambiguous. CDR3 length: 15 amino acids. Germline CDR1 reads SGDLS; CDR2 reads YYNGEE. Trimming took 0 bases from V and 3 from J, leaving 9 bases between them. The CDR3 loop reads CASSVEEPYTGELFF. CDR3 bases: TGTGCCAGCAGCGTAGAGGAGCCTTACACCGGGGAGCTGTTTTTT.

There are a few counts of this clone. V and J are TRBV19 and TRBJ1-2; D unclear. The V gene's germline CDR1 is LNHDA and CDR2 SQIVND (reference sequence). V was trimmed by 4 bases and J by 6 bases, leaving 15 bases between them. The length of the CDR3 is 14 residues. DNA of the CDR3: TGTGCCAGTAGTACCCAGGCAGGTCTTGATGGCTACACCTTC. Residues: CASSTQAGLDGYTF. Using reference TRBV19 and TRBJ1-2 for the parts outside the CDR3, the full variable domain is DGGITQSPKYLFRKEGQNVTLSCEQNLNHDAMYWYRQDPGQGLRLIYYSQIVNDFQKGDIAEGYSVSREKKESFPLTVTSAQKNPTAFYLCASSTQAGLDGYTFGSGTRLTVV.

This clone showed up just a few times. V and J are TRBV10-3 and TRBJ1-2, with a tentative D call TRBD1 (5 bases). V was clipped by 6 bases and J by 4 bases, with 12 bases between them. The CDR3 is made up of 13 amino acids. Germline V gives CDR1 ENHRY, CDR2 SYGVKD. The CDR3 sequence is CAISADSFYGYTF. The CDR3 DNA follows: TGTGCCATCAGCGCAGACAGTTTCTATGGCTACACCTTC.

The CDR3 region has the DNA TGTGCCAGCAGCAGAGACACGTCCAACTCCTACGAGCAGTACTTC. Protein product: CASSRDTSNSYEQYF. V is TRBV7-2 and J is TRBJ2-7; D call uncertain. This CDR3 region has 15 residues. V gave up 5 bases and J gave up 0 bases, with 14 bases separating them. Germline CDR1 is SGHTA and CDR2 is FQGNSA.

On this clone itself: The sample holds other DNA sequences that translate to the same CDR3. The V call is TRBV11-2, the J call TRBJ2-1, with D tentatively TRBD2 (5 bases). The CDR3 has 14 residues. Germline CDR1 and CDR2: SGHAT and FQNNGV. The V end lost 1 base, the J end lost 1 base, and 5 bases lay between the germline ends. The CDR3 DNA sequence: TGTGCCAGCAGCTTAGCGGGATCCTACAATGAGCAGTTCTTC. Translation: CASSLAGSYNEQFF. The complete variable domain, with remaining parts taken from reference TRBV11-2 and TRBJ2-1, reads EAGVAQSPRYKIIEKRQSVAFWCNPISGHATLYWYQQILGQGPKLLIQFQNNGVVDDSQLPKDRFSAERLKGVDSTLKIQPAKLEDSAVYLCASSLAGSYNEQFFGPGTRLTVL.

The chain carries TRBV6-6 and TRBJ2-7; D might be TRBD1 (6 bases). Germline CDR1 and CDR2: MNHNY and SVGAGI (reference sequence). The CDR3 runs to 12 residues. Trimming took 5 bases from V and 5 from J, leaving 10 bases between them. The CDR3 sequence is CASSQTGNEQYF. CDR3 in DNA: TGTGCCAGCAGTCAAACAGGGAACGAGCAGTACTTC.

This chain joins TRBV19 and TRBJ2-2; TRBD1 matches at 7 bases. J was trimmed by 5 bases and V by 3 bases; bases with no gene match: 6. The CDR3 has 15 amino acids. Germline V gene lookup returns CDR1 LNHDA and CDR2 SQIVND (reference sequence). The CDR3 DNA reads TGTGCCAGTAGTATCGGGACAGCCTTTACCGGGGAGCTGTTTTTT. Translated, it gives CASSIGTAFTGELFF.

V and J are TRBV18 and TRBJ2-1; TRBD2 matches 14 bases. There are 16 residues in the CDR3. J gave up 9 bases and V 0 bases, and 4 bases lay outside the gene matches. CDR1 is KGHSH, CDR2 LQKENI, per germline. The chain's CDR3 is CASSPPGLAGVSEQFF. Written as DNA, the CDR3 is TGTGCCAGCTCACCACCGGGACTAGCGGGAGTCAGTGAGCAGTTCTTC.

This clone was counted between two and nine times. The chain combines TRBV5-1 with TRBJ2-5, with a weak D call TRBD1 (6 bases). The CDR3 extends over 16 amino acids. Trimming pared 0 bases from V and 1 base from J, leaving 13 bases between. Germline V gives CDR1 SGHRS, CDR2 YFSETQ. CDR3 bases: TGCGCCAGCAGCTTGGTAGGGACAACGGTCCAAGAGACCCAGTACTTC. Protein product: CASSLVGTTVQETQYF.

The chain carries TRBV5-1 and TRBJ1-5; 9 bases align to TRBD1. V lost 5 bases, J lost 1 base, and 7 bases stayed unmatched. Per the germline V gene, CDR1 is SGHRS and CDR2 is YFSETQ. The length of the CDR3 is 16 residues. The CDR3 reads CASRAGTGTSNQPQHF. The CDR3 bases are TGCGCCAGCAGGGCCGGGACAGGGACGAGCAATCAGCCCCAGCATTTT.

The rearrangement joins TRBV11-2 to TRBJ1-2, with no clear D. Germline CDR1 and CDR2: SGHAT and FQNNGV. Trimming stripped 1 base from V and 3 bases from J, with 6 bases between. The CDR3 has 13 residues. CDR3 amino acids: CASSLGTYYGYTF. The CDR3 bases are TGTGCCAGCAGCTTAGGGACTTACTATGGCTACACCTTC.

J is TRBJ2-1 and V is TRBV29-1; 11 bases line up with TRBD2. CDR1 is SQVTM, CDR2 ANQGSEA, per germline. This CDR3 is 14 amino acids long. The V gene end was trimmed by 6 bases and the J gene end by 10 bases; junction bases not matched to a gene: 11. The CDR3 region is CSVIGTSGGGEQFF. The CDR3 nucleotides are TGCAGCGTAATCGGCACTAGCGGGGGAGGGGAGCAGTTCTTC.

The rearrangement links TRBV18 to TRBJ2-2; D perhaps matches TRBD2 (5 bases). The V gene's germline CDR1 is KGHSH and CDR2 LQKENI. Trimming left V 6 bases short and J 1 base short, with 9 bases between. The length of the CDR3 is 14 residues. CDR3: CASSLAGNTGELFF. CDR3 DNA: TGTGCCAGCTCCCTTGCGGGGAACACCGGGGAGCTGTTTTTT.

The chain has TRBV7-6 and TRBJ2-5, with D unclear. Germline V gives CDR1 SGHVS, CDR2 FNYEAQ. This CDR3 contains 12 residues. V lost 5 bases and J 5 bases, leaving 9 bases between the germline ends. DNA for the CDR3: TGTGCCAGCAGCCAACCGGTCGAGACCCAGTACTTC. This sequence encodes CASSQPVETQYF.